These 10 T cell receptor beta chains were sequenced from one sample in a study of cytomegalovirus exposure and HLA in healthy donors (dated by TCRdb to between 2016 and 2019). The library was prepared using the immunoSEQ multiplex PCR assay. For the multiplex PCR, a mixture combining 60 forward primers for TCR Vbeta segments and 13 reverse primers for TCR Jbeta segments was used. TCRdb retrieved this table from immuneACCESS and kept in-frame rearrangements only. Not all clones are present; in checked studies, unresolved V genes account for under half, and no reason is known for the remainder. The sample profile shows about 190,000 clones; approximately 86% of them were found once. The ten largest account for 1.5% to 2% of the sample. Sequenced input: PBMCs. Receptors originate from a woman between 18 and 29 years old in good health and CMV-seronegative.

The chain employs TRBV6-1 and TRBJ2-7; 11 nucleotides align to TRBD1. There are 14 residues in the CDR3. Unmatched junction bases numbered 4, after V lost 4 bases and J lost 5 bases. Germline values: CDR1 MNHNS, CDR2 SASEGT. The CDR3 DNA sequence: TGTGCCAGCAGTGGACGGACAGGGGGCAACGAGCAGTACTTC. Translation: CASSGRTGGNEQYF.

The CDR3 DNA reads TGTGCCAGCAGTTCAGGGGGCAGTAGGGAAGCTTTCTTT. Its protein product is CASSSGGSREAFF. The chain combines TRBV27 with TRBJ1-1; 8 bases line up with TRBD1. This CDR3 contains 13 residues. J lost 8 bases, V lost 4 bases, and 6 bases had no gene match. The germline gives CDR1 MNHEY, CDR2 SMNVEV (reference sequence).

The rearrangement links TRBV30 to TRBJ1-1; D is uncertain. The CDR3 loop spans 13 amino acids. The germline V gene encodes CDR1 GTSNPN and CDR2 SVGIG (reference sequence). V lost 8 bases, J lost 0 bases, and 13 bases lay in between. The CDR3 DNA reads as TGTGCCGCCGAAGCGCTAATGAACACTGAAGCTTTCTTT. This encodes CAAEALMNTEAFF.

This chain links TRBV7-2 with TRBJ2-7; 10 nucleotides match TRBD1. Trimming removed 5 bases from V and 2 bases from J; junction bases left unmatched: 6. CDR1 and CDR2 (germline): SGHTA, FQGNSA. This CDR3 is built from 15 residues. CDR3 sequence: CASSVGQGSTYEQYF. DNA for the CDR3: TGTGCCAGCAGCGTGGGACAGGGGTCCACCTACGAGCAGTACTTC. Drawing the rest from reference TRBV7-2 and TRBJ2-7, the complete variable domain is GAGVSQSPSNKVTEKGKDVELRCDPISGHTALYWYRQSLGQGLEFLIYFQGNSAPDKSGLPSDRFSAERTGGSVSTLTIQRTQQEDSAVYLCASSVGQGSTYEQYFGPGTRLTVT.

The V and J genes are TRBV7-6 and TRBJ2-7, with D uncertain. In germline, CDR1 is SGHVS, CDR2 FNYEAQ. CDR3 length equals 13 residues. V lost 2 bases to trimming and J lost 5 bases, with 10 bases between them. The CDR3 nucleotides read TGTGCCAGCAGCTTAAGTTGGCAAGACGAGCAGTACTTC. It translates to CASSLSWQDEQYF.

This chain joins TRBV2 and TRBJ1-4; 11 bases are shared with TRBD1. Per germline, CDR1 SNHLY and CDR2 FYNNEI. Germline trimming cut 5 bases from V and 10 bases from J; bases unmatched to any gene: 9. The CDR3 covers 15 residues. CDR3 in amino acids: CASSRDRGGEGKLFF. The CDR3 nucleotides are TGTGCCAGCAGTCGGGACAGGGGGGGGGAAGGAAAACTGTTTTTT.

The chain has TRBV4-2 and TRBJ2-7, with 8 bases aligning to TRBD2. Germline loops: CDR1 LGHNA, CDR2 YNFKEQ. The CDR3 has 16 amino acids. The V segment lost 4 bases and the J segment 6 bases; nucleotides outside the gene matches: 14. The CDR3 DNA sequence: TGTGCCAGCAGCCGCCGCACTAGCGGCTCTACGGGCGAGCAGTACTTC. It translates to CASSRRTSGSTGEQYF.

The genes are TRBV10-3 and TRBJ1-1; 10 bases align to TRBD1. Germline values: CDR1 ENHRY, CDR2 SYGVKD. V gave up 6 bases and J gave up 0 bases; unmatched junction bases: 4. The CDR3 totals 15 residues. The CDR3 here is CAIRGTGVLNTEAFF. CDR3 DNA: TGTGCCATCAGGGGGACAGGGGTCCTGAACACTGAAGCTTTCTTT.

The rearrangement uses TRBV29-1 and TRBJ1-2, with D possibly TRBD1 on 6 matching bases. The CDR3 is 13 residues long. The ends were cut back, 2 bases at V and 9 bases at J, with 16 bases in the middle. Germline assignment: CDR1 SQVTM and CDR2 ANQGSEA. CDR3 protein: CSVEYVRQGSYTF. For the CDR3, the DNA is TGCAGCGTTGAATATGTTCGGCAGGGGAGCTACACCTTC.

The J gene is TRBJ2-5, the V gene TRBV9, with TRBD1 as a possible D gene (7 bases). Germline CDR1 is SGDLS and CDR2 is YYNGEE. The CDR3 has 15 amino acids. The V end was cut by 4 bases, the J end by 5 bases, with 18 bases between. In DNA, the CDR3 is TGTGCCAGCAGCACAGGGCTGGAGGGACAGGAGACCCAGTACTTC. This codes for CASSTGLEGQETQYF.